Shown below are 30 T cell receptor beta chains from a single sample sequenced in a study of cytomegalovirus exposure and HLA in healthy donors. The PCR ran on 60 Vbeta and 13 Jbeta primers. The data were produced by immunoSEQ multiplex PCR, yet TCRdb's version contains in-frame clones alone and is incomplete. The data hold about 160,000 clones, with 75% to 85% observed a single time. The sequencing input was PBMCs. Source of these receptors: a man aged 25 to 45 in good health and CMV-seronegative.

The V gene is TRBV9, the J gene TRBJ1-4, with D unresolved. The germline V gene encodes CDR1 SGDLS and CDR2 YYNGEE. This CDR3 has 16 residues. The V end was cut by 0 bases, the J end by 8 bases, with 17 bases between. In DNA, the CDR3 is TGTGCCAGCAGCGTAGCCCCCTCGCGGGCTGAGGAAAAACTGTTTTTT. Translated, it gives CASSVAPSRAEEKLFF.

The chain couples TRBV19 to TRBJ1-5; D gene uncertain. The CDR3 extends over 15 amino acids. Germline CDR1 is LNHDA and CDR2 is SQIVND (reference sequence). The V gene lost 3 bases and the J gene lost 0 bases, with 9 bases spanning the gap. In DNA form, the CDR3 reads TGTGCCAGTAGTATTACTAGCTATAGCAATCAGCCCCAGCATTTT. This encodes CASSITSYSNQPQHF.

This chain joins TRBV7-8 and TRBJ2-7; maybe TRBD1 (6 bases). The V gene lost 7 bases and the J gene lost 7 bases, with 20 bases spanning the gap. The V gene's germline CDR1 is SGHVS and CDR2 FQNEAQ. The CDR3 runs to 14 residues. The chain's CDR3 is CASIGGRPSGEQYF. The CDR3 coding sequence is TGTGCCAGCATAGGGGGACGGCCTTCGGGGGAGCAGTACTTC.

This chain joins TRBV28 and TRBJ1-2; 7 bases map to TRBD1. CDR1 is MDHEN, CDR2 SYDVKM, per germline. The CDR3 runs 18 residues. The ends lost 4 bases at V and 8 bases at J; junction bases unmatched: 22. The CDR3 DNA sequence: TGTGCCAGCAGTTGGGGTTCCGGGACAGCGCTTCGTTATAGGGGCTACACCTTC. This encodes CASSWGSGTALRYRGYTF.

The gene calls are TRBV14 and TRBJ1-3, with unresolved D. Germline V gene sequence: CDR1 SGHDN, CDR2 FVKESK. The V gene lost 3 bases and the J gene lost 3 bases, with 9 bases spanning the gap. The CDR3 loop spans 14 amino acids. The CDR3 nucleotides read TGTGCCAGCAGCCATGAGGGAGTTGGAAACACCATATATTTT. Residues: CASSHEGVGNTIYF.

The rearrangement uses TRBV18 and TRBJ2-2; 8 nucleotides align to TRBD2. The CDR3 consists of 15 residues. Germline V CDR1 and CDR2: KGHSH, LQKENI. V lost 2 bases, J lost 2 bases, and 1 base stayed unmatched. The CDR3 DNA reads as TGTGCCAGCTCACCAGCGGGAGGAAACACCGGGGAGCTGTTTTTT. This translates into CASSPAGGNTGELFF.

V usage is TRBV29-1 and J usage is TRBJ1-5; the D gene is possibly TRBD1 (6 bases). CDR1 is SQVTM and CDR2 is ANQGSEA in the germline V gene. Between the trimmed V and J ends, which lost 4 bases and 4 bases, there was a span of 8 bases. This CDR3 spans 12 amino acids. The CDR3 nucleotides are TGCAGCGTTGGACAGGATAATCAGCCCCAGCATTTT. Amino acids: CSVGQDNQPQHF.

This clone was observed a few times. This chain connects TRBV2 to TRBJ2-7; TRBD2 matches 14 bases. Trimming cost V 8 bases and J 2 bases; bases outside gene matches: 2. The length of the CDR3 is 14 residues. Germline V lookup: CDR1 SNHLY, CDR2 FYNNEI. CDR3 sequence reads: CASQTSGRAYEQYF. CDR3 nucleotide sequence: TGTGCCAGCCAGACTAGCGGGAGGGCCTACGAGCAGTACTTC.

The J gene is TRBJ2-2, the V gene TRBV7-8; the match to TRBD2 covers 11 bases. Trimming removed 5 bases from V and 0 bases from J; junction bases left unmatched: 5. Germline V gene sequence: CDR1 SGHVS, CDR2 FQNEAQ. The CDR3 extends over 17 amino acids. The chain's CDR3 is CASSPQLAGANTGELFF. The CDR3 region has the DNA TGTGCCAGCAGCCCGCAACTAGCGGGGGCGAACACCGGGGAGCTGTTTTTT.

The chain is built from TRBV6-5 and TRBJ2-7; TRBD1 matches at 9 bases. This CDR3 is built from 15 residues. In germline, CDR1 is MNHEY, CDR2 SVGAGI. J lost 5 bases, V lost 0 bases, and 5 bases had no gene match. The CDR3 DNA reads TGTGCCAGCAGTTACTCGTGGGACAGGGTCCACGAGCAGTACTTC. It encodes CASSYSWDRVHEQYF.

The rearrangement uses TRBV25-1 and TRBJ1-1; the D is unclear. CDR1 is MGHDK and CDR2 is SYGVNS in the germline V gene. V lost 2 bases, J lost 12 bases, and 7 bases lay in between. The CDR3 totals 10 residues. Here the CDR3 reads CASSELGTFF. The DNA of the CDR3 is TGTGCCAGCAGTGAACTAGGAACTTTCTTT. Full variable domain (outside the CDR3, taken from reference TRBV25-1 and TRBJ1-1): EADIYQTPRYLVIGTGKKITLECSQTMGHDKMYWYQQDPGMELHLIHYSYGVNSTEKGDLSSESTVSRIRTEHFPLTLESARPSHTSQYLCASSELGTFFGQGTRLTVV.

V usage is TRBV18 and J usage is TRBJ2-1; possible D gene TRBD1, 5 bases. V lost 3 bases and J 2 bases, leaving 14 bases between the germline ends. The CDR3 covers 16 residues. The V gene's germline CDR1 is KGHSH and CDR2 LQKENI. The CDR3 region has the DNA TGTGCCAGCTCACCCTTCGGACAAAACCCCTACAATGAGCAGTTCTTC. Amino acid sequence: CASSPFGQNPYNEQFF.

This clone has a single count. The J gene is TRBJ2-1, the V gene TRBV4-1, with a tentative D call TRBD2 (5 bases). Trimming shortened V by 0 bases and J by 0 bases, and 9 bases separated the two germline ends. CDR1 is MGHRA, CDR2 YSYEKL, per germline. The CDR3 totals 16 residues. CDR3 protein: CASSQETGSSYNEQFF. In DNA, the CDR3 is TGCGCCAGCAGCCAAGAAACGGGGAGCTCCTACAATGAGCAGTTCTTC.

This clone was seen a single time. V usage is TRBV5-4 and J usage is TRBJ2-3, with TRBD2 matching 13 bases. The CDR3 extends over 17 amino acids. V shed 3 bases and J 2 bases; nucleotides not matched to a gene: 6. Germline values: CDR1 SGHNT, CDR2 YYREEE (reference sequence). The CDR3 region is CASSSPGTSGATDTQYF. DNA for the CDR3: TGTGCCAGCAGCTCCCCCGGGACTAGCGGGGCCACAGATACGCAGTATTTT.

On this clone: Relative to the germline gene, one junction end is altered; a read error may explain this. The chain employs TRBV7-9 and TRBJ2-5, with 9 bases matching TRBD1. This CDR3 is 14 amino acids long. The germline CDR1 and CDR2 sequences are SEHNR and FQNEAQ (reference sequence). The chain's CDR3 is CASSWDRDQEAQYF. The CDR3 nucleotides read TGTGCCAGCAGCTGGGACAGGGACCAAGAGGCCCAGTACTTC.

This clone was found a few times. CDR3 protein: CASSLGTGGAGYTF. DNA of the CDR3: TGTGCCAGCAGTTTAGGAACAGGGGGCGCCGGCTACACCTTC. The gene calls are TRBV27 and TRBJ1-2, with 9 bases fitting TRBD1. Germline V gene sequence: CDR1 MNHEY, CDR2 SMNVEV (reference sequence). The CDR3 consists of 14 residues. V shed 2 bases and J 8 bases; nucleotides not matched to a gene: 6.

The chain links TRBV4-3 to TRBJ2-1; the D is unclear. V gave up 0 bases and J gave up 9 bases, with 9 bases separating them. CDR3 length: 13 residues. Germline CDR1 is LGHNA and CDR2 is YSLEER. This CDR3 is CASSQDGESEQFF. CDR3 sequence (DNA): TGCGCCAGCAGCCAAGACGGAGAATCTGAGCAGTTCTTC.

The gene calls are TRBV15 and TRBJ2-7; 7 positions match TRBD1. The ends lost 8 bases at V and 3 bases at J; junction bases unmatched: 19. The CDR3 consists of 17 residues. Germline CDR1 LNHNV, CDR2 YYDKDF (reference sequence). In nucleotides, the CDR3 is TGTGCCACCTCCTCCCTCGTGTCGAGGGACAGAGACTACGAGCAGTACTTC. The encoded protein is CATSSLVSRDRDYEQYF.

V and J are TRBV7-9 and TRBJ2-1; D is possibly TRBD2 (5 bases). Germline CDR1 is SEHNR and CDR2 is FQNEAQ (reference sequence). The CDR3 length is 15 residues. Trimming stripped 6 bases from V and 5 bases from J, with 17 bases between. CDR3 sequence (DNA): TGTGCCAGCAGACCCGGGGAACAAACTAACAATGAGCAGTTCTTC. Protein: CASRPGEQTNNEQFF.

This clone has only a few counts. The chain links TRBV29-1 to TRBJ1-5; no definite D call. The CDR3 runs to 11 residues. Germline loops: CDR1 SQVTM, CDR2 ANQGSEA. With 4 bases removed from V and 6 bases from J, the gap between germline ends came to 7 bases. CDR3 sequence reads: CSVGGGQPQHF. The DNA for the CDR3 is TGCAGCGTTGGAGGAGGTCAGCCCCAGCATTTT.

J is TRBJ1-1 and V is TRBV2; D is possibly TRBD1 (6 bases). Germline V gene sequence: CDR1 SNHLY, CDR2 FYNNEI. Trimming removed 5 bases from V and 3 bases from J, with 13 bases in between. The CDR3 loop spans 14 amino acids. The CDR3 DNA sequence: TGTGCCAGCAGTCCGAACAGGGAGCACACTGAAGCTTTCTTT. Translated, it gives CASSPNREHTEAFF.

This clone has just one count. The chain employs TRBV27 and TRBJ2-5; 8 bases map to TRBD2. J lost 4 bases, V lost 3 bases, and 10 bases had no gene match. The CDR3 totals 16 residues. CDR1 and CDR2 from the germline V gene are MNHEY and SMNVEV (reference sequence). The CDR3 nucleotides are TGTGCCAGCAGTTTGGCCCGCGGACGGGAGGGAGAGACCCAGTACTTC. Amino acid sequence: CASSLARGREGETQYF.

The table lists this clone with a count of one. The chain uses TRBV7-9 and TRBJ2-1; no reliable D call. Germline V gene data show CDR1 as SEHNR and CDR2 as FQNEAQ (reference sequence). V lost 6 bases and J 6 bases, leaving 15 bases between the germline ends. The CDR3 consists of 14 residues. The CDR3 here is CASRTLLTSNEQFF. Written as DNA, the CDR3 is TGTGCCAGCAGAACCTTACTAACGAGCAATGAGCAGTTCTTC.

A word on this clone: The junction does not match germline at one end; this may be a read error. This chain uses TRBV19 with TRBJ1-5; tentative D call: TRBD1 (6 bases). The CDR3 has 14 residues. Germline V gene data show CDR1 as LNHDA and CDR2 as SQIVND (reference sequence). The CDR3 bases are TGTGCCAGTAGTATGTTTGGGGGCAACCAGCCCCAGCATTTT. The encoded protein is CASSMFGGNQPQHF.

The rearrangement joins TRBV20-1 to TRBJ2-1; the D gene is possibly TRBD1 (5 bases). Germline CDR1 is DFQATT and CDR2 is SNEGSKA (reference sequence). The CDR3 runs to 11 residues. The CDR3 loop reads CSLTENNEQFF. In nucleotides, the CDR3 is TGCAGCCTGACAGAGAACAATGAGCAGTTCTTC.

This clone was detected once. The chain employs TRBV9 and TRBJ1-1; the match to TRBD1 covers 9 bases. The germline V gene encodes CDR1 SGDLS and CDR2 YYNGEE. This CDR3 is 18 amino acids long. Trimming cost V 1 base and J 3 bases; bases outside gene matches: 13. DNA of the CDR3: TGTGCCAGCAGCGTAAGGGGGGGGCACAGGGGGCTGGACACTGAAGCTTTCTTT. As protein: CASSVRGGHRGLDTEAFF.

Details on this clone: This CDR3 is also generated by other DNA sequences in the sample. The V gene is TRBV9, the J gene TRBJ1-4; 9 nucleotides match TRBD1. The CDR3 sequence is 14 residues long. J gave up 7 bases and V 4 bases, and 5 bases lay outside the gene matches. CDR1 SGDLS and CDR2 YYNGEE come from the germline V gene. CDR3: CASSLGQGGEKLFF. As DNA, the CDR3 is TGTGCCAGCAGCTTGGGACAGGGAGGTGAAAAACTGTTTTTT.

The count of this clone is one. The rearrangement joins TRBV5-1 to TRBJ2-1; perhaps TRBD1 as D (5 bases). The germline gives CDR1 SGHRS, CDR2 YFSETQ. Trimming took 2 bases from V and 4 from J, leaving 16 bases between them. The CDR3 loop spans 16 amino acids. The CDR3 nucleotides read TGCGCCAGCAGCTTCCAGGCCTGGGGCACTTACAATGAGCAGTTCTTC. It is translated as CASSFQAWGTYNEQFF.

This clone was picked up a small number of times. This rearrangement joins TRBV28 to TRBJ2-6; possibly TRBD1 for D (6 bases). V shed 4 bases and J shed 0 bases, with 16 bases lying between them. Germline V gene data show CDR1 as MDHEN and CDR2 as SYDVKM. The CDR3 is 18 residues long. CDR3 nucleotides: TGTGCCAGCAGTTCCCCCCCGACAGGCTCCTCTGGGGCCAACGTCCTGACTTTC. Its protein product is CASSSPPTGSSGANVLTF.

This clone was counted only a few times. J is TRBJ2-7 and V is TRBV6-5; a possible D gene is TRBD1 (5 bases). CDR3 size: 13 residues. Trimming took off 2 bases at V and 6 bases at J, with 11 bases between the two ends. The germline gives CDR1 MNHEY, CDR2 SVGAGI. The CDR3 DNA reads TGTGCCAGCAGTTACCCAGGGTCTGGCGAGCAGTACTTC. Its protein is CASSYPGSGEQYF.